The 22 T cell receptor beta chains in this list originate from one sample, sequenced in a study of blood T cell repertoires in COVID-19. Data came from immunoSEQ multiplex PCR; TCRdb stores just in-frame clones and leaves some out. The sample consists of hundreds of thousands of clones, about 87% of them appearing once. Sequences were obtained from PBMCs or T cells enriched from blood (not recorded which). The receptor set was obtained from a young woman who had recovered from COVID-19.

The chain carries TRBV25-1 and TRBJ1-1; TRBD1 matches at 10 bases. Looked up from germline, CDR1 is MGHDK and CDR2 is SYGVNS. The J segment lost 5 bases and the V segment lost 4 bases, leaving 7 bases of the junction unmatched. This CDR3 comprises 15 residues. The CDR3 loop reads CASSGGTGAGTEAFF. The CDR3 DNA is TGTGCCAGCAGTGGCGGGACAGGGGCAGGGACTGAAGCTTTCTTT.

V usage is TRBV5-4 and J usage is TRBJ1-1; TRBD1 is a possible D gene (6 bases). CDR3 length: 16 residues. Trimming removed 2 bases from V and 0 bases from J, with 14 bases in between. The germline CDR1 and CDR2 sequences are SGHNT and YYREEE (reference sequence). In DNA, the CDR3 is TGTGCCAGCAGCTTTCCGCCGGACAGTATGAACACTGAAGCTTTCTTT. It encodes CASSFPPDSMNTEAFF.

The rearrangement links TRBV10-3 to TRBJ1-5; a weak D match, TRBD1 (5 bases). Germline V gene sequence: CDR1 ENHRY, CDR2 SYGVKD. This CDR3 is 12 amino acids long. The V and J ends lost 9 bases and 3 bases respectively, with 9 bases between them. The CDR3 DNA reads TGTGCCATTCAGGGCGACAATCAGCCCCAGCATTTT. Translating gives CAIQGDNQPQHF.

This chain uses TRBV7-2 with TRBJ1-5; D gene unclear. CDR3 size: 17 residues. Germline lookup yields CDR1 SGHTA and CDR2 FQGNSA. V was trimmed by 3 bases and J by 0 bases, leaving 15 bases between them. The CDR3 DNA is TGTGCCAGCAGCTTGGGTCGGGGAGGGCTTAGCAATCAGCCCCAGCATTTT. It encodes CASSLGRGGLSNQPQHF.

The CDR3, as DNA: TGTGCCAGCAGTTATACAGGGTACCCCTACAATGAGCAGTTCTTC. Translating it yields CASSYTGYPYNEQFF. The chain links TRBV6-2 or TRBV6-3 to TRBJ2-1, with a weak D call TRBD1 (6 bases). CDR1 MNHEY and CDR2 SVGEGT come from the germline V gene. The V end lost 3 bases, the J end lost 2 bases, and 11 bases lay between the germline ends. The CDR3 spans 15 residues.

The genes are TRBV7-9 and TRBJ1-1; 8 bases line up with TRBD1. The ends lost 3 bases at V and 4 bases at J; junction bases unmatched: 4. Germline lookup yields CDR1 SEHNR and CDR2 FQNEAQ (reference sequence). CDR3 length equals 14 residues. The CDR3 DNA sequence: TGTGCCAGCAGCTTCCACAGGGGGGGCACTGAAGCTTTCTTT. It yields the protein CASSFHRGGTEAFF.

The V call is TRBV5-8, the J call TRBJ2-5; 7 bases match TRBD2. CDR3 length: 14 amino acids. The germline gives CDR1 SGHTS, CDR2 YDEGEE. V was clipped by 3 bases and J by 4 bases; unmatched bases: 6. The CDR3: CASSSRENRETQYF. CDR3 nucleotides: TGTGCCAGCAGCTCGCGGGAGAATCGAGAGACCCAGTACTTC.

The rearrangement joins TRBV10-3 to TRBJ1-5, with D possibly matching TRBD1 (5 bases). This CDR3 is built from 15 residues. Germline CDR1 ENHRY, CDR2 SYGVKD. V lost 3 bases to trimming and J lost 3 bases, with 12 bases between them. CDR3 sequence reads: CAISDGDSDNQPQHF. The CDR3 DNA sequence: TGTGCCATCAGTGATGGTGACAGCGACAATCAGCCCCAGCATTTT.

This chain uses TRBV28 with TRBJ1-2; D is unresolved. Germline CDR1 is MDHEN and CDR2 is SYDVKM. The CDR3 contains 13 residues. V was clipped by 2 bases and J by 8 bases, with 12 bases between them. CDR3 nucleotide sequence: TGTGCCAGCAGTTTACTCGACATCCCCGGCTACACCTTC. Translating it yields CASSLLDIPGYTF.

This chain links TRBV5-4 with TRBJ2-1, with TRBD2 identical over 8 bases. The trim removed 0 bases at V and 9 bases at J, leaving 11 bases unmatched. Germline V gene data show CDR1 as SGHNT and CDR2 as YYREEE (reference sequence). The CDR3 has 16 residues. The CDR3 loop is CASSLAGGAFVGEQFF. The CDR3 nucleotides read TGTGCCAGCAGCTTGGCCGGGGGGGCCTTTGTTGGTGAGCAGTTCTTC.

The chain uses TRBV28 and TRBJ2-1, with a possible D match to TRBD1 (7 bases). V lost 6 bases and J 7 bases, leaving 28 bases between the germline ends. CDR3 length: 18 residues. Germline V gene data show CDR1 as MDHEN and CDR2 as SYDVKM. In DNA, the CDR3 is TGTGCCAGCAGCCCAGGGGGGTCTAGCGAGTCCGCTGGGAATGAGCAGTTCTTC. The encoded protein is CASSPGGSSESAGNEQFF.

The chain uses TRBV19 and TRBJ1-1; no firm D call. The CDR3 extends over 12 amino acids. Germline lookup yields CDR1 LNHDA and CDR2 SQIVND (reference sequence). Trimming stripped 7 bases from V and 1 base from J, with 7 bases between. CDR3 sequence: CASKRQNTEAFF. CDR3 DNA sequence: TGTGCCAGTAAGCGCCAGAACACTGAAGCTTTCTTT. The full variable domain, completed using reference TRBV19 and TRBJ1-1, is DGGITQSPKYLFRKEGQNVTLSCEQNLNHDAMYWYRQDPGQGLRLIYYSQIVNDFQKGDIAEGYSVSREKKESFPLTVTSAQKNPTAFYLCASKRQNTEAFFGQGTRLTVV.

The chain carries TRBV19 and TRBJ1-3, with D unresolved. Trimming took off 5 bases at V and 4 bases at J, with 15 bases between the two ends. Per the germline V gene, CDR1 is LNHDA and CDR2 is SQIVND (reference sequence). This CDR3 has 15 residues. The CDR3 region is CASSPAADFGNTIYF. CDR3 DNA sequence: TGTGCCAGTAGTCCCGCGGCAGACTTCGGAAACACCATATATTTT.

Comment on this clone: Likely a read error: the CDR3 ends without its conserved phenylalanine or tryptophan. The DNA is omitted, as the CDR3 cannot be located on it reliably, and the CDR3 follows TCRdb's listing. The gene calls are TRBV20-1 and TRBJ1-1; the table calls TRBD1, which could not be checked here. With termini counted, the CDR3 has 8 amino acids. In germline, CDR1 is DFQATT, CDR2 SNEGSKA (reference sequence). CDR3 sequence reads: CSAREGAL.

This sequence joins TRBV18 and TRBJ1-5; 10 bases map to TRBD1. CDR3 length: 14 residues. Germline values: CDR1 KGHSH, CDR2 LQKENI. Germline trimming cut 4 bases from V and 10 bases from J; bases unmatched to any gene: 7. CDR3 sequence: CASSRQGAVEPQHF. CDR3 coding DNA: TGTGCCAGCTCACGACAGGGGGCAGTGGAACCCCAGCATTTT.

The chain uses TRBV5-6 and TRBJ1-2; no firm D call. V shed 1 base and J shed 0 bases, with 10 bases lying between them. The CDR3 spans 15 residues. Germline V CDR1 and CDR2: SGHDT, YYEEEE. Here the CDR3 DNA reads TGTGCCAGCAGCTTGAGTCCGTCAGCTAACTATGGCTACACCTTC. Its protein product is CASSLSPSANYGYTF.

The chain is built from TRBV11-2 and TRBJ1-2; possible D gene TRBD1, 6 bases. Trimming cost V 3 bases and J 2 bases, with 13 bases left between them. This CDR3 is 15 amino acids long. CDR1 and CDR2 from the germline V gene are SGHAT and FQNNGV. CDR3 amino acids: CASSFGGAANYGYTF. The CDR3 DNA is TGTGCCAGCAGCTTTGGGGGGGCCGCGAACTATGGCTACACCTTC. Together with reference TRBV11-2 and TRBJ1-2, the CDR3 gives the full variable domain: EAGVAQSPRYKIIEKRQSVAFWCNPISGHATLYWYQQILGQGPKLLIQFQNNGVVDDSQLPKDRFSAERLKGVDSTLKIQPAKLEDSAVYLCASSFGGAANYGYTFGSGTRLTVV.

The rearrangement links TRBV4-3 to TRBJ1-4, with D perhaps TRBD1 (6 bases). V lost 3 bases and J lost 15, with 17 bases in between. Per the germline V gene, CDR1 is LGHNA and CDR2 is YSLEER. There are 13 residues in the CDR3. The CDR3 DNA follows: TGCGCCAGCAGCCAGGTCAGGGGTACGCGCGTGTTTTTT. It codes for CASSQVRGTRVFF.

The chain joins TRBV6-2 or TRBV6-3 to TRBJ2-7; 8 positions agree with TRBD2. Losses at the gene ends were 2 bases for V and 3 bases for J; bases not matched to a gene: 12. The CDR3 is 17 amino acids. CDR1 and CDR2 (germline): MNHEY, SVGEGT. The CDR3 region has the DNA TGTGCCAGCAGTTACGCCCGGGAGGGGGTCGATTTCTACGAGCAGTACTTC. This encodes CASSYAREGVDFYEQYF.

This chain links TRBV9 with TRBJ1-2, with D unresolved. This CDR3 spans 16 amino acids. Trimming removed 3 bases from V and 0 bases from J, with 15 bases in between. The V gene's germline CDR1 is SGDLS and CDR2 YYNGEE. The CDR3 sequence is CASSATPGASNYGYTF. The CDR3 nucleotides read TGTGCCAGCAGCGCGACCCCAGGCGCCTCTAACTATGGCTACACCTTC.

The genes are TRBV19 and TRBJ1-5; D is unresolved. This CDR3 has 18 residues. Trimming took 1 base from V and 7 from J, leaving 23 bases between them. CDR1 and CDR2 from the germline V gene are LNHDA and SQIVND (reference sequence). In nucleotides, the CDR3 is TGTGCCAGTAGTATAGCACTCCCCGGGAGTTCCGGCGGGCAGCCCCAGCATTTT. Its translation: CASSIALPGSSGGQPQHF.

There are a few counts of this clone. This chain links TRBV9 with TRBJ1-5; the match to TRBD1 covers 7 bases. CDR1 is SGDLS and CDR2 is YYNGEE in the germline V gene. This CDR3 is built from 14 residues. After removal of 0 bases from V and 7 bases from J, the junction contained 4 bases not matched to a gene. CDR3 loop: CASSVGQGGQPQHF. CDR3 DNA: TGTGCCAGCAGCGTAGGCCAGGGGGGACAGCCCCAGCATTTT.